This entry lists 20 T cell receptor beta chains sequenced from one sample in a study of OX40 agonist ivuxolimab in advanced cancers. Method: immunoSEQ multiplex PCR; TCRdb's copy keeps in-frame clones and lacks some. The sample includes 30,000 to 35,000 clones, approximately 80% seen only once; the top ten take roughly 2.5%. The specimen comprised CD4+ or CD8+ T cells sorted from blood, sampled in a trial of the OX40 agonist ivuxolimab. The receptors were sampled from an adult with an advanced solid tumor such as melanoma, head and neck, liver or kidney cancer.

The table lists this clone with a few counts. This chain uses TRBV7-9 with TRBJ2-1; TRBD2 aligns across 7 bases. After removal of 5 bases from V and 5 bases from J, the junction contained 12 bases not matched to a gene. The CDR3 totals 16 residues. Germline CDR1 reads SEHNR; CDR2 reads FQNEAQ (reference sequence). CDR3 nucleotides: TGTGCCAGCAGCCCGAGGACTAGATCCGACAACAATGAGCAGTTCTTC. The encoded protein is CASSPRTRSDNNEQFF.

This chain links TRBV7-6 with TRBJ2-1; TRBD1 matches at 9 bases. Germline values: CDR1 SGHVS, CDR2 FNYEAQ. J gave up 1 base and V 5 bases, and 3 bases lay outside the gene matches. The CDR3 loop spans 15 amino acids. The CDR3 spells CASSLGTGSYNEQFF. CDR3 bases: TGTGCCAGCAGCCTTGGGACAGGGTCCTACAATGAGCAGTTCTTC.

The CDR3, as DNA: TGCGCCAGCAGCTTGGTAGCGGTGGGTAATGAGCAGTTCTTC. Protein product: CASSLVAVGNEQFF. The chain is built from TRBV5-1 and TRBJ2-1, with a tentative D call TRBD2 (6 bases). Germline V gives CDR1 SGHRS, CDR2 YFSETQ. The V end was cut by 0 bases, the J end by 7 bases, with 11 bases between. The CDR3 has 14 residues.

The chain uses TRBV4-1 and TRBJ2-7; 8 bases map to TRBD2. Germline V lookup: CDR1 MGHRA, CDR2 YSYEKL. The junction had 6 bases not matched to a gene; V was cut back by 0 bases and J by 5 bases. CDR3 size: 15 residues. The CDR3 DNA sequence: TGCGCCAGCAGCCAAGAGGGGACTAGACTCCACGAGCAGTACTTC. Translating gives CASSQEGTRLHEQYF.

The chain is built from TRBV18 and TRBJ2-7, with D possibly being TRBD1 (6 bases). Per the germline V gene, CDR1 is KGHSH and CDR2 is LQKENI. The CDR3 covers 11 residues. V was pared by 8 bases and J by 6 bases, with 11 bases between. The CDR3 DNA sequence: TGTGCCAGCGCAACAGGGTCCGAGCAGTACTTC. Its protein product is CASATGSEQYF.

CDR3 DNA sequence: TGTGCCAGCAGCTCGAATTCGTGGGAGCAGTTCTTC. Residues: CASSSNSWEQFF. The genes are TRBV5-6 and TRBJ2-1; D call uncertain. The V end lost 3 bases, the J end lost 10 bases, and 11 bases lay between the germline ends. Germline CDR1 is SGHDT and CDR2 is YYEEEE. CDR3 length: 12 residues. The variable domain in full, completed from reference TRBV5-6 and TRBJ2-1, reads DAGVTQSPTHLIKTRGQQVTLRCSPKSGHDTVSWYQQALGQGPQFIFQYYEEEERQRGNFPDRFSGHQFPNYSSELNVNALLLGDSALYLCASSSNSWEQFFGPGTRLTVL.

The rearrangement links TRBV7-3 to TRBJ2-3; D not resolved. Germline CDR1 reads SGHTA; CDR2 reads FQGTGA. The CDR3 consists of 14 residues. With 5 bases removed from V and 0 bases from J, the gap between germline ends came to 9 bases. This CDR3 is CASSPRQSTDTQYF. CDR3 coding DNA: TGTGCCAGCAGCCCAAGGCAGAGCACAGATACGCAGTATTTT.

The chain recombines TRBV5-1 with TRBJ2-7; perhaps TRBD2 as D (6 bases). The ends were cut back, 0 bases at V and 6 bases at J, with 13 bases in the middle. This CDR3 contains 14 residues. The germline V gene encodes CDR1 SGHRS and CDR2 YFSETQ. DNA for the CDR3: TGCGCCAGCAGCTTGGAATCACGGGGGTCCGAGCAGTACTTC. Translating gives CASSLESRGSEQYF.

This CDR3 is CASSFGTSGDNEQFF. CDR3 coding DNA: TGCGCCAGCAGCTTCGGGACTAGCGGTGACAATGAGCAGTTCTTC. The rearrangement uses TRBV5-1 and TRBJ2-1; 11 bases map to TRBD2. Trimming took 2 bases from V and 5 from J; bases not matched to a gene: 3. Germline lookup yields CDR1 SGHRS and CDR2 YFSETQ. The CDR3 runs 15 residues. The entire variable domain, with the rest obtained from reference TRBV5-1 and TRBJ2-1, is as follows: KAGVTQTPRYLIKTRGQQVTLSCSPISGHRSVSWYQQTPGQGLQFLFEYFSETQRNKGNFPGRFSGRQFSNSRSEMNVSTLELGDSALYLCASSFGTSGDNEQFFGPGTRLTVL.

The chain recombines TRBV15 with TRBJ1-5; 12 bases line up with TRBD1. The CDR3 covers 19 residues. Germline V lookup: CDR1 LNHNV, CDR2 YYDKDF (reference sequence). V lost 2 bases to trimming and J lost 4 bases; unmatched junction nucleotides: 12. The CDR3 is CATSRPPGQGALRNQPQHF. The CDR3, as DNA: TGTGCCACCAGCAGACCACCGGGACAGGGGGCATTACGGAATCAGCCCCAGCATTTT.

This chain links TRBV25-1 with TRBJ1-4; D is perhaps TRBD1 (6 bases). The CDR3 is 16 residues long. Germline lookup yields CDR1 MGHDK and CDR2 SYGVNS. The V end was cut by 3 bases, the J end by 7 bases, with 18 bases between. Here the CDR3 DNA reads TGTGCCAGCAGTGACGTGGACAGCATTGGAACTGAAAAACTGTTTTTT. This translates into CASSDVDSIGTEKLFF.

Relative to its sample, this clone is medium-sized. V usage is TRBV10-2 and J usage is TRBJ1-2, with a tentative D call TRBD1 (5 bases). The germline V and J ends were trimmed by 10 bases and 3 bases, with 21 bases remaining between them. This CDR3 contains 15 residues. The germline gives CDR1 WSHSY, CDR2 SAAADI. In nucleotides, the CDR3 is TGCGCCACACAAGCGACCGGGCAGGGAGACTATGGCTACACCTTC. Translating it yields CATQATGQGDYGYTF.

V usage is TRBV10-2 and J usage is TRBJ1-6; D gene uncertain. This CDR3 contains 13 residues. Trimming shortened V by 3 bases and J by 7 bases, and 7 bases separated the two germline ends. From germline, CDR1 is WSHSY and CDR2 SAAADI. CDR3 loop: CASSEWINSPLHF. The CDR3, as DNA: TGCGCCAGCAGTGAATGGATAAATTCACCCCTCCACTTT.

The genes are TRBV5-6 and TRBJ1-3, with D tentatively TRBD1 (5 bases). CDR3 length: 12 residues. The V end was cut by 4 bases, the J end by 16 bases, with 18 bases between. CDR1 is SGHDT and CDR2 is YYEEEE in the germline V gene. CDR3 nucleotides: TGTGCCAGCAGCGGTCAAACCGGGACGGACTATTTT. Encoded protein: CASSGQTGTDYF.

This chain joins TRBV11-2 and TRBJ1-2; no clear D gene. CDR1 is SGHAT, CDR2 FQNNGV, per germline. Trimming removed 3 bases at V and 4 bases at J, with 12 bases between. This CDR3 has 14 residues. CDR3 DNA sequence: TGTGCCAGCAGCTTGGTGGAGGGCGGCTATGGCTACACCTTC. It yields the protein CASSLVEGGYGYTF.

The rearrangement uses TRBV29-1 and TRBJ1-2; TRBD1 agrees at 7 bases. This CDR3 contains 14 residues. V dropped 1 base and J dropped 7; count of bases not matched to a gene: 9. Germline values: CDR1 SQVTM, CDR2 ANQGSEA. CDR3: CSVEGDRPEVGYTF. In DNA form, the CDR3 reads TGCAGCGTTGAAGGGGACAGACCTGAGGTTGGCTACACCTTC.

V usage is TRBV14 and J usage is TRBJ2-7; TRBD1 aligns across 8 bases. Germline CDR1 is SGHDN and CDR2 is FVKESK. Trimming cost V 5 bases and J 6 bases; bases outside gene matches: 12. The CDR3 covers 15 residues. CDR3 bases: TGTGCCAGCAGCGACCCAGGGGGCGCGCGTCCCGAGCAGTACTTC. It encodes CASSDPGGARPEQYF.

V is TRBV6-5 and J is TRBJ1-1; D is undetermined. CDR3 size: 13 residues. Germline assignment: CDR1 MNHEY and CDR2 SVGAGI. V shed 5 bases and J shed 1 base, with 8 bases lying between them. In DNA, the CDR3 is TGTGCCAGCAGTCAACAGCGGAACACTGAAGCTTTCTTT. It specifies CASSQQRNTEAFF.

This clone occurred once. The chain combines TRBV19 with TRBJ1-5, with 10 positions matching TRBD1. The junction had 9 bases not matched to a gene; V was cut back by 9 bases and J by 7 bases. The V gene's germline CDR1 is LNHDA and CDR2 SQIVND (reference sequence). CDR3 length: 14 amino acids. CDR3 sequence (DNA): TGTGCCAGCGCAGGACAGGGGGGTAAACAGCCCCAGCATTTT. Protein sequence: CASAGQGGKQPQHF.

The chain couples TRBV5-5 to TRBJ2-7; TRBD1 aligns across 10 bases. Germline loops: CDR1 SGHKS, CDR2 YYEKEE (reference sequence). This CDR3 has 13 amino acids. The junction had 4 bases not matched to a gene; V was cut back by 7 bases and J by 3 bases. CDR3 sequence: CASLRDRGYEQYF. The CDR3 DNA follows: TGTGCCAGCTTAAGGGACAGGGGCTACGAGCAGTACTTC.